A selection of T cell receptor beta chains follows, all from one sample in a study of cytomegalovirus exposure and HLA in healthy donors. This table comes from immunoSEQ multiplex PCR, and its TCRdb copy is limited to in-frame clones, with some not included. The top ten clones hold approximately 0.22% of a sample with around 220,000 clones, more than 60% of them seen once. Sequenced: PBMCs. The receptors derive from a girl under 10 years old in good health and CMV-seronegative. The CDR3 runs from the conserved cysteine through the conserved F or W.

TRBV5-4,16,CASSPRLGDTTYGYTF
TRBV10-3,14,CAISAAGGGDTQYF
TRBV18,14,CASSPTRGDYEQYF
TRBV10-2,13,CASSDGGNTEAFF
TRBV5-4,16,CASSFYGSRITDTQYF
TRBV7-9,13,CASSLVRLDTQYF
TRBV5-4,14,CASSLADKFYEQYF
TRBV2,20,CASSGLGESGSEEDGGTQYF
TRBV6-1,14,CASSLQGRGQPQHF
TRBV5-6,13,CASSLPGELGYTF
TRBV27,15,CASSFITSRMDEQFF
TRBV5-1,15,CASSLWPSGRAEQYF
TRBV5-4,14,CASSARDIYNEQFF
TRBV19,14,CASSITGAGETQYF
TRBV29-1,15,CRIIPILARNSPLHF
TRBV5-6,13,CASSLRQGNEQYF